A selection of T cell receptor beta chains follows, all from one sample in a study of T cell changes during pregnancy in multiple sclerosis. Measured with immunoSEQ multiplex PCR; TCRdb has only the in-frame clones, and not every one. The top ten clones hold 0.5% to 0.6% of a sample with 50,000 to 60,000 clones, 90% of them seen once. Sequencing used CD4+ T cells from peripheral blood mononuclear cells, obtained in the first trimester of pregnancy. The receptors originated from a female donor with multiple sclerosis, enrolled in a pregnancy study. The CDR3 runs from the conserved cysteine through the conserved F or W. D genes are given only for firm matches. Only some rows state a clone size, as once, few, many or a class for expanded clones.

clone_size: -
v_call: TRBV30
d_call: TRBD1
j_call: TRBJ1-2
cdr3_aa: CAWNRQGTNYGYTF
cdr3_nt: TGTGCCTGGAACAGACAGGGAACCAACTATGGCTACACCTTC

clone_size: -
v_call: TRBV28
d_call: -
j_call: TRBJ2-7
cdr3_aa: CASTRLGGPSYEQYF
cdr3_nt: TGTGCCAGCACCAGGTTAGGGGGACCGTCCTACGAGCAGTACTTC

clone_size: once
v_call: TRBV30
d_call: -
j_call: TRBJ2-2
cdr3_aa: CAWSVLGGASGGELFF
cdr3_nt: TGTGCCTGGAGTGTACTGGGGGGGGCTTCTGGCGGGGAGCTGTTTTTT

clone_size: once
v_call: TRBV11-3
d_call: -
j_call: TRBJ1-1
cdr3_aa: CASRPSGDTEAFF
cdr3_nt: TGTGCCAGCAGACCATCGGGGGACACTGAAGCTTTCTTT

clone_size: -
v_call: TRBV7-2
d_call: -
j_call: TRBJ2-3
cdr3_aa: CASSLQVAGDTQYF
cdr3_nt: TGTGCCAGCAGCTTACAGGTCGCGGGTGATACGCAGTATTTT

clone_size: -
v_call: TRBV10-3
d_call: -
j_call: TRBJ1-4
cdr3_aa: CAISAGDSEKLFF
cdr3_nt: TGTGCCATCAGTGCGGGGGATAGTGAAAAACTGTTTTTT

clone_size: -
v_call: TRBV9
d_call: -
j_call: TRBJ1-6
cdr3_aa: CASSSGGYNSPLHF
cdr3_nt: TGTGCCAGCAGCTCCGGGGGCTATAATTCACCCCTCCACTTT

clone_size: -
v_call: TRBV10-3
d_call: -
j_call: TRBJ2-7
cdr3_aa: CATRDGISYEQYF
cdr3_nt: TGTGCCACCCGAGACGGGATCTCCTACGAGCAGTACTTC

clone_size: -
v_call: TRBV15
d_call: TRBD1
j_call: TRBJ1-5
cdr3_aa: CATSTGQGARGNQPQHF
cdr3_nt: TGTGCCACCAGCACCGGACAGGGGGCACGGGGTAATCAGCCCCAGCATTTT

clone_size: medium-sized
v_call: TRBV20-1
d_call: -
j_call: TRBJ1-1
cdr3_aa: CSARQPGKAFF
cdr3_nt: TGCAGTGCCAGACAGCCAGGGAAAGCTTTCTTT

clone_size: -
v_call: TRBV7-9
d_call: TRBD1
j_call: TRBJ2-7
cdr3_aa: CASSFSTGTGEQYF
cdr3_nt: TGTGCCAGCAGCTTTTCCACAGGGACAGGCGAGCAGTACTTC

clone_size: -
v_call: TRBV6-6
d_call: -
j_call: TRBJ1-2
cdr3_aa: CASSLDSNYGYTF
cdr3_nt: TGTGCCAGCAGTTTAGACAGTAACTATGGCTACACCTTC

clone_size: -
v_call: TRBV7-2
d_call: -
j_call: TRBJ2-5
cdr3_aa: CASSLTPGVQETQYF
cdr3_nt: TGTGCCAGCAGCTTGACCCCAGGGGTACAAGAGACCCAGTACTTC

clone_size: -
v_call: TRBV13
d_call: -
j_call: TRBJ2-4
cdr3_aa: CASSFGGLQNIQYF
cdr3_nt: TGTGCCAGCAGCTTCGGGGGGCTGCAAAACATTCAGTACTTC

clone_size: -
v_call: TRBV19
d_call: TRBD2
j_call: TRBJ2-1
cdr3_aa: CASSNPGLAVYNEQFF
cdr3_nt: TGTGCCAGTAGTAATCCGGGACTAGCGGTTTACAATGAGCAGTTCTTC

clone_size: -
v_call: TRBV7-6
d_call: -
j_call: TRBJ2-5
cdr3_aa: CASSRHTQETQYF
cdr3_nt: TGTGCCAGCAGCCGACATACCCAAGAGACCCAGTACTTC

clone_size: once
v_call: TRBV28
d_call: TRBD1
j_call: TRBJ1-4
cdr3_aa: CASSTPGQGNEKLFF
cdr3_nt: TGTGCCAGCAGCACCCCGGGACAGGGGAATGAAAAACTGTTTTTT

clone_size: -
v_call: TRBV7-2
d_call: TRBD2
j_call: TRBJ2-3
cdr3_aa: CASSTRLAGRTDTQYF
cdr3_nt: TGTGCCAGCAGCACAAGACTAGCGGGGCGCACAGATACGCAGTATTTT

clone_size: -
v_call: TRBV6-5
d_call: -
j_call: TRBJ1-5
cdr3_aa: CASSSDHNQPQHF
cdr3_nt: TGTGCCAGCAGTTCAGATCACAATCAGCCCCAGCATTTT

clone_size: -
v_call: TRBV18
d_call: TRBD2
j_call: TRBJ2-7
cdr3_aa: CASSQQAGAYEQYF
cdr3_nt: TGTGCCAGCTCACAACAAGCGGGGGCCTACGAGCAGTACTTC

clone_size: few
v_call: TRBV18
d_call: -
j_call: TRBJ2-7
cdr3_aa: CASSPQGLHEQYF
cdr3_nt: TGTGCCAGCTCACCCCAGGGTTTGCACGAGCAGTACTTC

clone_size: -
v_call: TRBV13
d_call: TRBD1
j_call: TRBJ2-4
cdr3_aa: CASSLLRAQGIQNIQYF
cdr3_nt: TGTGCCAGCAGTCTATTACGGGCACAGGGGATCCAAAACATTCAGTACTTC

clone_size: -
v_call: TRBV11-3
d_call: TRBD2
j_call: TRBJ2-7
cdr3_aa: CASSLLAGYEQYF
cdr3_nt: TGTGCCAGCAGCTTACTAGCGGGCTACGAGCAGTACTTC

clone_size: -
v_call: TRBV6-1
d_call: TRBD2
j_call: TRBJ2-7
cdr3_aa: CASSQDSTSGLRLVYEQYF
cdr3_nt: TGTGCCAGCAGTCAAGATTCGACTAGCGGGCTTAGATTGGTGTACGAGCAGTACTTC

clone_size: -
v_call: TRBV7-9
d_call: -
j_call: TRBJ1-1
cdr3_aa: CASSLRENTEAFF
cdr3_nt: TGTGCCAGCAGCTTACGAGAGAACACTGAAGCTTTCTTT

clone_size: -
v_call: TRBV7-9
d_call: -
j_call: TRBJ2-3
cdr3_aa: CASSLAMREPDTQYF
cdr3_nt: TGTGCCAGCAGCTTAGCGATGAGGGAGCCAGATACGCAGTATTTT

clone_size: -
v_call: TRBV2
d_call: TRBD1
j_call: TRBJ1-2
cdr3_aa: CASSQQGSDGYTF
cdr3_nt: TGTGCCAGCAGTCAACAGGGGTCTGATGGCTACACCTTC

clone_size: -
v_call: TRBV28
d_call: TRBD2
j_call: TRBJ2-2
cdr3_aa: CASSTPGTTTGELFF
cdr3_nt: TGTGCCAGCAGTACGCCCGGGACTACCACCGGGGAGCTGTTTTTT

clone_size: -
v_call: TRBV5-6
d_call: -
j_call: TRBJ1-4
cdr3_aa: CASSLWAGGNEKLFF
cdr3_nt: TGTGCCAGCAGCTTGTGGGCAGGCGGGAATGAAAAACTGTTTTTT

clone_size: -
v_call: TRBV5-6
d_call: TRBD1
j_call: TRBJ2-7
cdr3_aa: CASSLGGQGHYEQYF
cdr3_nt: TGTGCCAGCAGCTTAGGGGGACAGGGGCACTACGAGCAGTACTTC

clone_size: -
v_call: TRBV28
d_call: -
j_call: TRBJ1-4
cdr3_aa: CASSGQAWEKLFF
cdr3_nt: TGTGCCTCATCTGGGCAGGCCTGGGAAAAACTGTTTTTT

clone_size: -
v_call: TRBV5-1
d_call: TRBD2
j_call: TRBJ2-3
cdr3_aa: CASSLGTRSDTQYF
cdr3_nt: TGCGCCAGCAGCTTGGGGACTAGATCAGATACGCAGTATTTT

clone_size: -
v_call: TRBV18
d_call: TRBD1
j_call: TRBJ1-1
cdr3_aa: CASSLKQGSRTEAFF
cdr3_nt: TGTGCCAGCTCACTAAAACAGGGGTCGCGCACTGAAGCTTTCTTT

clone_size: -
v_call: TRBV29-1
d_call: -
j_call: TRBJ2-7
cdr3_aa: CSVATLGEQYF
cdr3_nt: TGCAGCGTGGCAACACTAGGAGAGCAGTACTTC

clone_size: -
v_call: TRBV5-4
d_call: TRBD1
j_call: TRBJ2-5
cdr3_aa: CASSFRQGETQYF
cdr3_nt: TGTGCCAGCAGCTTCAGACAGGGGGAGACCCAGTACTTC

clone_size: -
v_call: TRBV19
d_call: TRBD1
j_call: TRBJ1-5
cdr3_aa: CASRKGQGRDVPQHF
cdr3_nt: TGTGCCAGTAGGAAGGGACAGGGCAGGGATGTGCCCCAGCATTTT

clone_size: -
v_call: TRBV15
d_call: TRBD1
j_call: TRBJ1-4
cdr3_aa: CATSGTQGAREKLFF
cdr3_nt: TGTGCCACCAGCGGTACACAGGGGGCTCGTGAAAAACTGTTTTTT

clone_size: -
v_call: TRBV4-3
d_call: -
j_call: TRBJ1-4
cdr3_aa: CASSQDYRGAAEKLFF
cdr3_nt: TGCGCCAGCAGCCAAGATTACCGGGGGGCAGCTGAAAAACTGTTTTTT

clone_size: once
v_call: TRBV5-6
d_call: TRBD1
j_call: TRBJ1-6
cdr3_aa: CASSSPQGARNSPLHF
cdr3_nt: TGTGCCAGCAGCTCTCCCCAGGGGGCAAGAAATTCACCCCTCCACTTT

clone_size: -
v_call: TRBV7-3
d_call: -
j_call: TRBJ2-1
cdr3_aa: CASSFRAPNEQFF
cdr3_nt: TGTGCCAGCAGCTTCAGGGCCCCCAATGAGCAGTTCTTC

clone_size: -
v_call: TRBV4-3
d_call: -
j_call: TRBJ1-1
cdr3_aa: CASSQDYASIEAFF
cdr3_nt: TGCGCCAGCAGCCAAGACTACGCAAGCATTGAAGCTTTCTTT

clone_size: -
v_call: TRBV21-1
d_call: -
j_call: TRBJ2-1
cdr3_aa: CASSKAEGGVFYSYNEQFF
cdr3_nt: TGTGCCAGCAGCAAAGCCGAAGGAGGCGTTTTTTACTCCTACAATGAGCAGTTCTTC

clone_size: few
v_call: TRBV4-2
d_call: -
j_call: TRBJ2-5
cdr3_aa: CASSQASAGHQETQYF
cdr3_nt: TGTGCCAGCAGCCAAGCCTCCGCGGGGCACCAAGAGACCCAGTACTTC

clone_size: -
v_call: TRBV29-1
d_call: -
j_call: TRBJ2-7
cdr3_aa: CSVEETRASYEQYF
cdr3_nt: TGCAGCGTTGAAGAGACCAGGGCGTCGTACGAGCAGTACTTC

clone_size: -
v_call: TRBV4-1
d_call: -
j_call: TRBJ1-2
cdr3_aa: CASSHVYRERPLYTF
cdr3_nt: TGCGCCAGCAGCCATGTCTACAGGGAACGTCCTCTCTACACCTTC

clone_size: -
v_call: TRBV29-1
d_call: -
j_call: TRBJ2-7
cdr3_aa: CSVGATPYEQYF
cdr3_nt: TGCAGCGTTGGGGCTACTCCCTACGAGCAGTACTTC

clone_size: -
v_call: TRBV6-1
d_call: -
j_call: TRBJ2-7
cdr3_aa: CASQGRSSYEQYF
cdr3_nt: TGTGCCAGCCAGGGAAGGAGCTCCTACGAGCAGTACTTC

clone_size: -
v_call: TRBV9
d_call: -
j_call: TRBJ2-1
cdr3_aa: CASSVAAGSYNEQFF
cdr3_nt: TGTGCCAGCAGCGTAGCTGCAGGGTCCTACAATGAGCAGTTCTTC

clone_size: -
v_call: TRBV6-6
d_call: TRBD2
j_call: TRBJ2-5
cdr3_aa: CASSQGGPQETQYF
cdr3_nt: TGTGCCAGCAGCCAGGGAGGGCCTCAAGAGACCCAGTACTTC

clone_size: -
v_call: TRBV5-5
d_call: -
j_call: TRBJ1-3
cdr3_aa: CASSRTANVGNTIYF
cdr3_nt: TGTGCCAGCAGCCGGACAGCGAATGTTGGAAACACCATATATTTT

clone_size: -
v_call: TRBV27
d_call: TRBD2
j_call: TRBJ2-1
cdr3_aa: CASSSYRLGLAGTLNEQFF
cdr3_nt: TGTGCCAGCAGTTCATACCGGTTGGGACTAGCGGGGACCCTAAATGAGCAGTTCTTC

clone_size: -
v_call: TRBV6-6
d_call: TRBD1
j_call: TRBJ1-5
cdr3_aa: CASSYTTGDQPQHF
cdr3_nt: TGTGCCAGCAGTTATACTACAGGGGACCAGCCCCAGCATTTT

clone_size: -
v_call: TRBV30
d_call: -
j_call: TRBJ1-6
cdr3_aa: CAWSVGDNSPLHF
cdr3_nt: TGTGCCTGGAGTGTAGGGGATAATTCACCCCTCCACTTT

clone_size: -
v_call: TRBV28
d_call: TRBD1
j_call: TRBJ2-1
cdr3_aa: CASSRPGQGYNEQFF
cdr3_nt: TGTGCCAGCAGTCGGCCGGGACAGGGTTACAATGAGCAGTTCTTC